The rows below give T cell receptor beta chains drawn from one sample of a study of T cell repertoires in cytomegalovirus infection. Their target antigens are unknown. Each CDR3 protein gets one entry after TCRdb re-called the reads with MiXCR. The repertoire has around 69,000 distinct CDR3 sequences, about 26% of them found once; the top ten carry 45% to 75%. The starting material was CD8+ T cells from cultured PBMCs, obtained from culture after CMV antigen stimulation. These receptors came from a human donor in good health (CMV status not recorded). Some clones in this sample may be carry-over from other donors' samples. The CDR3 runs from the conserved cysteine through the conserved F or W. The D gene is left open where the match is weak. Only some rows state a clone size, as once, few, many or a class for expanded clones.

CDR3 DNA | CDR3 protein | J gene | D gene | V gene | clone size
TGTGCCAGCAGTTCAGGCAGGGTGAACGGGGAGCTGTTTTTT | CASSSGRVNGELFF | TRBJ2-2 | - | TRBV12-3/TRBV12-4 | -
TGTGCCAGCAGACCTGGAGTATCGGGTCCTAATTCACCCCTCCACTTT | CASRPGVSGPNSPLHF | TRBJ1-6 | - | TRBV12-3/TRBV12-4 | many
TGTGCCAGCAGCCCCGTAACAGGGGACCATAATTCACCCCTCCACTTT | CASSPVTGDHNSPLHF | TRBJ1-6 | TRBD1 | TRBV27 | many
TGCAGTGCCAACGGACAGGGGAACACTGAAGCTTTCTTT | CSANGQGNTEAFF | TRBJ1-1 | TRBD1 | TRBV20-1 | -
TGCAGTGCTTGGGAACTGGGACAGGGGGGAACAGATACGCAGTATTTT | CSAWELGQGGTDTQYF | TRBJ2-3 | TRBD1 | TRBV20-1 | many
TGTGCCAGCAGTTTCACAGGGGGCGGGCCAGATACGCAGTATTTT | CASSFTGGGPDTQYF | TRBJ2-3 | TRBD1 | TRBV27 | -
TGTGCCAGCACAAATGGACAGATTGACACTGAAGCTTTCTTT | CASTNGQIDTEAFF | TRBJ1-1 | - | TRBV12-3/TRBV12-4 | many
TGCAGTGCTAGACACCGGGACAGCCTTAATTCACCCCTCCACTTT | CSARHRDSLNSPLHF | TRBJ1-6 | TRBD1 | TRBV20-1 | -
TGTGCCTGGGGGCAGTTGAACACTGAAGCTTTCTTT | CAWGQLNTEAFF | TRBJ1-1 | - | TRBV30 | -
TGTGCCAGCAGCTTGGGTAAAAACACCGGGGAGCTGTTTTTT | CASSLGKNTGELFF | TRBJ2-2 | - | TRBV13 | many
TGTGCCAGCAGTTTAGAACCGGGACAAGGGAAGCCCCAGCATTTT | CASSLEPGQGKPQHF | TRBJ1-5 | - | TRBV28 | -
TGCGCCAGCAGCCTCGGGGGGCTAGCGGGATCGAACACCGGGGAGCTGTTTTTT | CASSLGGLAGSNTGELFF | TRBJ2-2 | TRBD2 | TRBV4-1 | few
TGTGCCAGCAGCATCGGGGGAGGTGGCTACACCTTC | CASSIGGGGYTF | TRBJ1-2 | - | TRBV27 | few
TGCGCCAGCAGCTCCATAGCTGGAAACACCATATATTTT | CASSSIAGNTIYF | TRBJ1-3 | - | TRBV5-1 | -
TGTGCCAGCAGTTCCTGGACTAGCGGGGGGCAAGGAGGCACAGATACGCAGTATTTT | CASSSWTSGGQGGTDTQYF | TRBJ2-3 | TRBD2 | TRBV28 | -
TGTGCCAGCACCCCGGGCAAGGTTCACACTGAAGCTTTCTTT | CASTPGKVHTEAFF | TRBJ1-1 | - | TRBV28 | many
TGCGCCAGCAGTGTCTCCCTGAGTACCCTCCTAACGAGCTCCTACAATGAGCAGTTCTTC | CASSVSLSTLLTSSYNEQFF | TRBJ2-1 | - | TRBV10-2 | few
TGTGCCAGCAGTCCCTCTCCTTGGACAGCCCTAGAGACCCAGTACTTC | CASSPSPWTALETQYF | TRBJ2-5 | - | TRBV27 | -
TGTGCCAGCAGCTTTGGTAGAAACAGGGGGCAAGGGACTGAAGCTTTCTTT | CASSFGRNRGQGTEAFF | TRBJ1-1 | TRBD1 | TRBV7-8 | many
TGTGCCAGCAGTACCGGACATTCCTCCTACGAGCAGTACTTC | CASSTGHSSYEQYF | TRBJ2-7 | - | TRBV12-3/TRBV12-4 | -
TGTGCCAGCACCCCGGGCGACAGGGTAAACACCGGGGAGCTGTTTTTT | CASTPGDRVNTGELFF | TRBJ2-2 | TRBD1 | TRBV5-4 | -
TGTGCCAGCAGCTTAGATGGGACAGAAAATTCACCCCTCCACTTT | CASSLDGTENSPLHF | TRBJ1-6 | TRBD1 | TRBV7-9 | -
TGTGCCAGCAGAATGAACTACGAGCAGTACTTC | CASRMNYEQYF | TRBJ2-7 | - | TRBV28 | many
TGCAGCGTTACACCGACAGGGGCGGCTGGAAACACCATATATTTT | CSVTPTGAAGNTIYF | TRBJ1-3 | TRBD1 | TRBV29-1 | many